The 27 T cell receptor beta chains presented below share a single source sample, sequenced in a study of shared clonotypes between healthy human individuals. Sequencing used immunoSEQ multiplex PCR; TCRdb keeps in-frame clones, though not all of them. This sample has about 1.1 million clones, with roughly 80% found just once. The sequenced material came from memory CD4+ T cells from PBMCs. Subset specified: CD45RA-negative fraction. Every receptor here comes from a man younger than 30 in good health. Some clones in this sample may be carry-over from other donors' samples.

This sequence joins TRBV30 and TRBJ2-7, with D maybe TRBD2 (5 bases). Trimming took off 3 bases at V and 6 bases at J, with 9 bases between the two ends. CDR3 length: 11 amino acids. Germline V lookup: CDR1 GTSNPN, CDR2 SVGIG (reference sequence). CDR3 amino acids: CAWRDGGEQYF. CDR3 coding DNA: TGTGCCTGGAGAGACGGAGGCGAGCAGTACTTC.

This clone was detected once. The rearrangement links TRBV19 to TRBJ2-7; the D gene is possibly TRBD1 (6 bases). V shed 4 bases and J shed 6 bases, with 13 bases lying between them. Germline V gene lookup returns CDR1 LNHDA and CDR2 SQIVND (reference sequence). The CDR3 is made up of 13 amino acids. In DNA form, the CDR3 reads TGTGCCAGTAGTAACGTCAGGGGTGGCGAGCAGTACTTC. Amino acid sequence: CASSNVRGGEQYF.

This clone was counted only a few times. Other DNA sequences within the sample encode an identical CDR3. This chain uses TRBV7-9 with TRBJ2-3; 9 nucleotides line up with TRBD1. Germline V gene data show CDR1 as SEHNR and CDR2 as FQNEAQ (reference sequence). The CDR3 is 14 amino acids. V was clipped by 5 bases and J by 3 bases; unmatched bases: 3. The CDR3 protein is CASSQDRGTDTQYF. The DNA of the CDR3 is TGTGCCAGCAGCCAGGACAGGGGTACAGATACGCAGTATTTT.

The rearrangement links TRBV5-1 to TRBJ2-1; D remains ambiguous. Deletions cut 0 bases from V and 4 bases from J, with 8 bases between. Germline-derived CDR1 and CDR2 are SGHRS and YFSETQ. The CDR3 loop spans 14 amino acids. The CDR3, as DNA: TGCGCCAGCAGCTTGGATGACCATTACAATGAGCAGTTCTTC. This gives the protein CASSLDDHYNEQFF.

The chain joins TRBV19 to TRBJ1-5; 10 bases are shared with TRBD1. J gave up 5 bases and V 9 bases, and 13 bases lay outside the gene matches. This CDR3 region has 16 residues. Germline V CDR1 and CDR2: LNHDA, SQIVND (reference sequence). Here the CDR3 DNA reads TGTGCCAGCCGGGACAGGGGCAGCCCCAGGGATCAGCCCCAGCATTTT. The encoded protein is CASRDRGSPRDQPQHF.

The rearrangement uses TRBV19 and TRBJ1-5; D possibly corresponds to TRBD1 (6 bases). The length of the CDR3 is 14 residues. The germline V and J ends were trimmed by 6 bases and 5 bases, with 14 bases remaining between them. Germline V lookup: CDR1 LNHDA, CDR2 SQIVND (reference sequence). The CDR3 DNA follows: TGTGCCAGTAGGGTAGCAGGGGTGGATCAGCCCCAGCATTTT. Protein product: CASRVAGVDQPQHF.

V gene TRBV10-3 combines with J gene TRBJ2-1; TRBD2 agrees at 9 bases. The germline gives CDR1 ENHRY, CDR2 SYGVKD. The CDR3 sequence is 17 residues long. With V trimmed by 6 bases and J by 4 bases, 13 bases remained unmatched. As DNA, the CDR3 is TGTGCCATCAGCTGGACAGGCGGAACTAGCGGGTACAATGAGCAGTTCTTC. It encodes CAISWTGGTSGYNEQFF.

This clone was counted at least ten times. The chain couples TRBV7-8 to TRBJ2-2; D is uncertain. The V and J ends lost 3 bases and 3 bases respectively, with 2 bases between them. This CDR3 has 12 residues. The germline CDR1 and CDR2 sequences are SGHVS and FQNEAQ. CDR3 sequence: CASSFYTGELFF. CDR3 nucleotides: TGTGCCAGCAGCTTTTACACCGGGGAGCTGTTTTTT.

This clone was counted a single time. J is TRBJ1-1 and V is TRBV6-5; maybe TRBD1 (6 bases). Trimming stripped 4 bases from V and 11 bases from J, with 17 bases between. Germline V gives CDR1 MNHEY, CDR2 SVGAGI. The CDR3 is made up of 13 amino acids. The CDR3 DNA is TGTGCCAGCAGTTCACCAGCACAGGGACGTGCTTTCTTT. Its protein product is CASSSPAQGRAFF.

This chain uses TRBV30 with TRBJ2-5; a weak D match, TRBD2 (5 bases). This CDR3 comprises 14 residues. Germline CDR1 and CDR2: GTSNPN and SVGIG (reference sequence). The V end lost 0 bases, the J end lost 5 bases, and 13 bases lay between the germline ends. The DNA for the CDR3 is TGTGCCTGGAGTGTGAGACGGGGTATGGAGACCCAGTACTTC. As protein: CAWSVRRGMETQYF.

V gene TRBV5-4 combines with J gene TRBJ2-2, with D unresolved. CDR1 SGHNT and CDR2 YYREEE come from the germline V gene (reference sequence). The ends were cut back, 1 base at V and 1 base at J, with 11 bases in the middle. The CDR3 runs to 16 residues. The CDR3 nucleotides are TGTGCCAGCAGCTTGAGGTCCGCACAGAACACCGGGGAGCTGTTTTTT. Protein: CASSLRSAQNTGELFF.

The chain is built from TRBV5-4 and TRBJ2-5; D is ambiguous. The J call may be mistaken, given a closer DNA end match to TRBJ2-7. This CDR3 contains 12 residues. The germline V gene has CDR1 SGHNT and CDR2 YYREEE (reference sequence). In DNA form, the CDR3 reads TGTGCCAGCAGCTTGGGAGCCTACGAGCAGTACTTC. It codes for CASSLGAYEQYF.

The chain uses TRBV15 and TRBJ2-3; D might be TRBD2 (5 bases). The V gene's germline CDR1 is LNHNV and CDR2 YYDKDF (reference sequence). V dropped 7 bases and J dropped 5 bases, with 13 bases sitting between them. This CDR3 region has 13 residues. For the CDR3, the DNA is TGTGCCACCACTGGCGACTACCGAGATACGCAGTATTTT. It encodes CATTGDYRDTQYF.

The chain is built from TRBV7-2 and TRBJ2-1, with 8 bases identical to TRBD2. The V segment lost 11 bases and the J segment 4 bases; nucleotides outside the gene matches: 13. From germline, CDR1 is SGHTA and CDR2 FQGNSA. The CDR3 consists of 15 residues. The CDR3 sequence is CAASQGTSSYNEQFF. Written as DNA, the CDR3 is TGTGCCGCCTCCCAGGGGACTAGTTCTTACAATGAGCAGTTCTTC.

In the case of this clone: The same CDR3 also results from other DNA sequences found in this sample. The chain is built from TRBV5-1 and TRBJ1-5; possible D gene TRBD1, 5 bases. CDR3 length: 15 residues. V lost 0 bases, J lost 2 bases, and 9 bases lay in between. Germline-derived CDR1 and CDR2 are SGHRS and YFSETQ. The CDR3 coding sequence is TGCGCCAGCAGCTTGGGGCAGGGCCGCAATCAGCCCCAGCATTTT. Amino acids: CASSLGQGRNQPQHF.

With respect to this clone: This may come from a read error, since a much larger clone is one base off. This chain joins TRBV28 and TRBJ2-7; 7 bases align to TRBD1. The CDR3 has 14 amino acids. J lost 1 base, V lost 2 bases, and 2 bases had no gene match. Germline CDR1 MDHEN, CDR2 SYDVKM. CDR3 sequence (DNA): TGTGCCAGCAGTTTAATGGGACAGTCCTACGAGCAGTACTTC. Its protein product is CASSLMGQSYEQYF.

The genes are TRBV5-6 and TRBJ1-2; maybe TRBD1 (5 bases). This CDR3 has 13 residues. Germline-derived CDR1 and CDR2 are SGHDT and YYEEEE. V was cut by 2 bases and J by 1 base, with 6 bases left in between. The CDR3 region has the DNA TGTGCCAGCAGCTTACAGGTTAACTATGGCTACACCTTC. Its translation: CASSLQVNYGYTF.

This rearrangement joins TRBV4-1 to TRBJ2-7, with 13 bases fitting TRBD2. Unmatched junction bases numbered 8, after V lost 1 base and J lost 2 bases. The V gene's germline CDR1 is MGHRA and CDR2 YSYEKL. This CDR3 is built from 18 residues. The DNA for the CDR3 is TGCGCCAGCAGCCAAGGGACTAGCGGGAGCCAATTTCCCTACGAGCAGTACTTC. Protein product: CASSQGTSGSQFPYEQYF.

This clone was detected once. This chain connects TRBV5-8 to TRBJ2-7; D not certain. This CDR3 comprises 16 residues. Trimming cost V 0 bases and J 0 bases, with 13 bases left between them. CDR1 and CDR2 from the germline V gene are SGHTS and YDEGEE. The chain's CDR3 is CASSLGAGTSSYEQYF. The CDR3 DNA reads TGTGCCAGCAGCTTGGGGGCAGGAACGAGCTCCTACGAGCAGTACTTC.

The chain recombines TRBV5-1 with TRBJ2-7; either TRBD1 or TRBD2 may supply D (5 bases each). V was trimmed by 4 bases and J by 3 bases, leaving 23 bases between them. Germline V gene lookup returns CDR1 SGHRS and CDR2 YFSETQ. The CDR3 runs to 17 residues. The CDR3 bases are TGCGCCAGCAGCCAGGGAACAGGAGGACTCGCCTACTACGAGCAGTACTTC. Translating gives CASSQGTGGLAYYEQYF. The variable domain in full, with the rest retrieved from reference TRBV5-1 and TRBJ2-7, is KAGVTQTPRYLIKTRGQQVTLSCSPISGHRSVSWYQQTPGQGLQFLFEYFSETQRNKGNFPGRFSGRQFSNSRSEMNVSTLELGDSALYLCASSQGTGGLAYYEQYFGPGTRLTVT.

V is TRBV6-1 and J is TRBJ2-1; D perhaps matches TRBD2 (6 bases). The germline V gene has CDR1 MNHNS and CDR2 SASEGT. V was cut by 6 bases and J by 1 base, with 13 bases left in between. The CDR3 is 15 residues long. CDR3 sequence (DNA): TGTGCCAGCAGGGGAACTAGCAGGTCCTACAATGAGCAGTTCTTC. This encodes CASRGTSRSYNEQFF.

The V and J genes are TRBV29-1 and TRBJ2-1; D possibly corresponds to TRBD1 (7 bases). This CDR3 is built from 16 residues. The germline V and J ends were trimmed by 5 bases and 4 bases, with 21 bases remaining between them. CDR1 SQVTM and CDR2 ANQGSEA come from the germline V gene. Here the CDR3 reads CSVPGLGQRFYNEQFF. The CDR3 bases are TGCAGCGTTCCGGGACTGGGACAGAGGTTTTACAATGAGCAGTTCTTC.

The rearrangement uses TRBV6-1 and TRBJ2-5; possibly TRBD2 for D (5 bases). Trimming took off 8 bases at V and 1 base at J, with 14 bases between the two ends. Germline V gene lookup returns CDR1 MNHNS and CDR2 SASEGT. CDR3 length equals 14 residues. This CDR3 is CASLTSLGQETQYF. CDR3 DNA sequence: TGTGCCAGCTTAACTAGTCTGGGCCAAGAGACCCAGTACTTC.

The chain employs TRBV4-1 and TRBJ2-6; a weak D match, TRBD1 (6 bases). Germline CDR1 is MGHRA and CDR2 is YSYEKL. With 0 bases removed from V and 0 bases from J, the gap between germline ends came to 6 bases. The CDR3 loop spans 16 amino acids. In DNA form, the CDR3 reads TGCGCCAGCAGCCAAGACAGGGGCTCTGGGGCCAACGTCCTGACTTTC. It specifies CASSQDRGSGANVLTF.

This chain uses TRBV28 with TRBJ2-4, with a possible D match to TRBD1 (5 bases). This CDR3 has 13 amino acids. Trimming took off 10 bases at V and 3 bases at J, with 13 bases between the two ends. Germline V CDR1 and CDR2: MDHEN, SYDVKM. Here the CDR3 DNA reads TGTGCCACAGGGTGGAGAGGCAAAAACATTCAGTACTTC. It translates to CATGWRGKNIQYF.

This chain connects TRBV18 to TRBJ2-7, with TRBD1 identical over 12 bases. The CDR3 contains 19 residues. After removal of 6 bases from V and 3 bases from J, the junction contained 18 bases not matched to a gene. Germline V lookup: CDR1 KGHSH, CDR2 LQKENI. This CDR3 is CASSPTRDRGLGPLYEQYF. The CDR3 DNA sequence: TGTGCCAGCTCGCCCACCCGGGACAGGGGGCTCGGGCCCCTCTACGAGCAGTACTTC.

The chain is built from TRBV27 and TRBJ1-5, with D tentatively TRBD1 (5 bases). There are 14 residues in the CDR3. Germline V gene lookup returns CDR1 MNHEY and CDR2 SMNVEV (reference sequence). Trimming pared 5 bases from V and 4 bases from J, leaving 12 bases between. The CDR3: CASSRQGPNQPQHF. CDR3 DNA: TGTGCCAGCAGTAGGCAGGGACCTAATCAGCCCCAGCATTTT.